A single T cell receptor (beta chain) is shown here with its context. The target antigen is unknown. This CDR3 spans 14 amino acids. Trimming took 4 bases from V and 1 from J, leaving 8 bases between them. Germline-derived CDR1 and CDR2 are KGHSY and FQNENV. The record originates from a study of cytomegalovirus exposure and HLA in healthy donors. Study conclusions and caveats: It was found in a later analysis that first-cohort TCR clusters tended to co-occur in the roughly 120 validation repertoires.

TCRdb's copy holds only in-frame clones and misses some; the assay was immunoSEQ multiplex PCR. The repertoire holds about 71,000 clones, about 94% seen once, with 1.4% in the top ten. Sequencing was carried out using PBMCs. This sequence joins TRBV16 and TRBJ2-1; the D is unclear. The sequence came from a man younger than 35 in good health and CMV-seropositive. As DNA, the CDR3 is TGTGCCAGCAGCCTAGGCGGATCCTACAATGAGCAGTTCTTC. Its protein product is CASSLGGSYNEQFF.